Presented here are 21 T cell receptor beta chains from one specimen sequenced in a study. MiXCR, applied by TCRdb to the RT-PCR reads, yields one record per CDR3 protein. The sample has about 700,000 distinct CDR3 sequences, 14% seen once; the top ten hold roughly 4%. Sequenced sample: memory CD4+ T cells from blood. The receptors come from a female donor in good health, serving as a healthy control.

This chain connects TRBV20-1 to TRBJ2-4, with 9 bases that match TRBD2. V dropped 5 bases and J dropped 4; count of bases not matched to a gene: 9. The CDR3 has 15 residues. Germline-derived CDR1 and CDR2 are DFQATT and SNEGSKA (reference sequence). CDR3 residues: CSAHLWRGGKNIQYF. The CDR3 DNA sequence: TGCAGTGCTCACCTCTGGCGGGGGGGGAAAAACATTCAGTACTTC.

The V gene is TRBV6-2 or TRBV6-3, the J gene TRBJ2-5; D ambiguous. Germline V gene lookup returns CDR1 MNHEY and CDR2 SVGEGT. The CDR3 has 15 residues. The V end lost 6 bases, the J end lost 2 bases, and 16 bases lay between the germline ends. CDR3 coding DNA: TGTGCCAGCAGCCACGGCGGCACAGCTCAAGAGACCCAGTACTTC. As protein: CASSHGGTAQETQYF.

The chain has TRBV15 and TRBJ1-5, with 9 nucleotides matching TRBD1. The V segment lost 5 bases and the J segment 5 bases; nucleotides outside the gene matches: 4. Germline V lookup: CDR1 LNHNV, CDR2 YYDKDF (reference sequence). The CDR3 runs 14 residues. The CDR3 nucleotides read TGTGCCACCAGCGCCCGACAGGGGGATCAGCCCCAGCATTTT. As protein: CATSARQGDQPQHF.

This clonotype was seen more than once but under ten times. The genes are TRBV7-2 and TRBJ2-3; 14 bases fit TRBD2. There are 18 residues in the CDR3. The germline V gene encodes CDR1 SGHTA and CDR2 FQGNSA. The V gene end was trimmed by 1 base and the J gene end by 2 bases; junction bases not matched to a gene: 5. CDR3 DNA sequence: TGTGCCAGCAGCTTAGGCGGACTAGCGGGGGGCATCACAGATACGCAGTATTTT. Its protein product is CASSLGGLAGGITDTQYF. Together with reference TRBV7-2 and TRBJ2-3, the CDR3 gives the full variable domain: GAGVSQSPSNKVTEKGKDVELRCDPISGHTALYWYRQSLGQGLEFLIYFQGNSAPDKSGLPSDRFSAERTGGSVSTLTIQRTQQEDSAVYLCASSLGGLAGGITDTQYFGPGTRLTVL.

This clonotype appeared many times. The V gene is TRBV5-1, the J gene TRBJ2-1; 8 bases agree with TRBD2. Germline V lookup: CDR1 SGHRS, CDR2 YFSETQ. V lost 1 base to trimming and J lost 7 bases; unmatched junction nucleotides: 7. The CDR3 has 15 residues. CDR3 protein: CASSLTGRVVNEQFF. CDR3 DNA sequence: TGCGCCAGCAGCTTGACCGGGAGGGTTGTGAATGAGCAGTTCTTC.

This chain joins TRBV18 and TRBJ1-1, with D hard to call. This CDR3 comprises 14 residues. V was pared by 4 bases and J by 5 bases, with 14 bases between. Germline-derived CDR1 and CDR2 are KGHSH and LQKENI. The CDR3 DNA reads as TGTGCCAGCTCACAAGGTCGATCAAGGACTGAAGCTTTCTTT. Its translation is CASSQGRSRTEAFF.

There are a few counts of this clonotype. The J gene is TRBJ2-7, the V gene TRBV20-1; TRBD2 matches at 10 bases. V was pared by 4 bases and J by 2 bases, with 5 bases of the junction left unmatched. The CDR3 totals 14 residues. CDR1 DFQATT and CDR2 SNEGSKA come from the germline V gene (reference sequence). The DNA of the CDR3 is TGCAGTGCTAAATCGGGACTAGCGACCTACGAGCAGTACTTC. It is translated as CSAKSGLATYEQYF.

This clonotype was found once. The chain combines TRBV5-1 with TRBJ1-6; D unresolved. The germline V and J ends were trimmed by 3 bases and 9 bases, with 13 bases remaining between them. Germline CDR1 reads SGHRS; CDR2 reads YFSETQ. CDR3 length equals 14 residues. The chain's CDR3 is CASSSVHNGSPLHF. The CDR3 coding sequence is TGCGCCAGCAGCTCGGTACATAACGGTTCACCCCTCCACTTT.

The gene calls are TRBV6-5 and TRBJ2-1; D unclear. The CDR3 spans 12 residues. Looked up from germline, CDR1 is MNHEY and CDR2 is SVGAGI. The V end was cut by 2 bases, the J end by 8 bases, with 7 bases between. For the CDR3, the DNA is TGTGCCAGCAGTTACCCTTCTGATGAGCAGTTCTTC. This encodes CASSYPSDEQFF.

The chain links TRBV10-1 to TRBJ2-7; tentatively, D is TRBD2 (5 bases). The V gene lost 7 bases and the J gene lost 2 bases, with 18 bases spanning the gap. CDR3 size: 15 residues. Germline V gives CDR1 WNHNN, CDR2 SYGVQD (reference sequence). CDR3 DNA: TGCGCCAGCACTAGGGAGTGCAGGAGAACCTACGAGCAGTACTTC. Translation: CASTRECRRTYEQYF.

On this clonotype itself: At one end, the junction sequence differs from germline, possibly due to a read error. J is TRBJ2-7 and V is TRBV30; 8 bases map to TRBD2. Germline-derived CDR1 and CDR2 are GTSNPN and SVGIG (reference sequence). This CDR3 comprises 13 residues. CDR3 sequence: CAQTSGQGYEQYF. The CDR3 DNA sequence: TGCGCTCAAACTAGCGGCCAAGGCTACGAGCAGTACTTC. Using reference TRBV30 and TRBJ2-7 for the parts outside the CDR3, the full variable domain is SQTIHQWPATLVQPVGSPLSLECTVEGTSNPNLYWYRQAAGRGLQLLFYSVGIGQISSEVPQNLSASRPQDRQFILSSKKLLLSDSGFYLCAQTSGQGYEQYFGPGTRLTVT.

The sample holds many counts of this clonotype. The junction shows a germline mismatch at one end, possibly a read error. The chain uses TRBV20-1 and TRBJ2-3; D is unresolved. Germline V gives CDR1 DFQATT, CDR2 SNEGSKA (reference sequence). This CDR3 is built from 13 residues. In DNA, the CDR3 is TGCAGTGGTCAGTCTCGGAGCACAGATTCGCAGTATTTT. Encoded protein: CSGQSRSTDSQYF.

This clonotype was seen many times. This sequence joins TRBV6-4 and TRBJ1-2; D might be TRBD1 (5 bases). The CDR3 totals 15 residues. With 8 bases removed from V and 1 base from J, the gap between germline ends came to 17 bases. From germline, CDR1 is MRHNA and CDR2 SNTAGT. CDR3 coding DNA: TGTGCCAGCCGACCGGGGCAGCAGGGTAACTATGGCTACACCTTC. Its protein is CASRPGQQGNYGYTF.

In this sample, this clonotype turned up many times. The rearrangement uses TRBV12-3 or TRBV12-4 and TRBJ2-7, with TRBD2 matching over 15 bases. The CDR3 is made up of 17 amino acids. The V and J ends lost 4 bases and 6 bases, in that order; junction bases with no gene match: 10. CDR3 amino acids: CASSSRTSGRAYGEQYF. The CDR3 region has the DNA TGTGCCAGCAGTTCTCGGACTAGCGGGAGGGCCTATGGCGAGCAGTACTTC.

This clonotype was seen a few times. This rearrangement joins TRBV20-1 to TRBJ2-5; D may match TRBD1 or TRBD2 (5 bases each). CDR1 DFQATT and CDR2 SNEGSKA come from the germline V gene (reference sequence). V was trimmed by 3 bases and J by 2 bases, leaving 16 bases between them. The CDR3 has 15 residues. This chain's CDR3 is CSARAPRDGQETQYF. The CDR3 bases are TGCAGTGCTAGGGCCCCCCGGGACGGACAAGAGACCCAGTACTTC.

In regard to this clonotype: No conserved phenylalanine or tryptophan is present at the end of the CDR3, so a read error is the likely explanation. The chain is built from TRBV20-1 and TRBJ1-1, with a weak D call TRBD1 (6 bases). Germline CDR1 DFQATT, CDR2 SNEGSKA (reference sequence). This CDR3 has 14 amino acids. V was cut by 6 bases and J by 2 bases, with 16 bases left in between. The CDR3 reads CSAHNTGSNTEAFC. The CDR3 nucleotides are TGCAGTGCCCACAACACAGGGAGCAACACTGAAGCTTTCTGT.

This clonotype was picked up many times. V usage is TRBV29-1 and J usage is TRBJ2-5; 7 bases fit TRBD2. V gave up 6 bases and J gave up 2 bases; unmatched junction bases: 3. Germline CDR1 SQVTM, CDR2 ANQGSEA. This CDR3 comprises 12 residues. In nucleotides, the CDR3 is TGCAGCGTCCGGGACTATCAAGAGACCCAGTACTTC. Encoded protein: CSVRDYQETQYF.

This clonotype was observed a handful of times. This sequence joins TRBV30 and TRBJ2-3; D gene ambiguous. The germline V gene encodes CDR1 GTSNPN and CDR2 SVGIG (reference sequence). This CDR3 has 13 residues. The V end was cut by 4 bases, the J end by 3 bases, with 11 bases between. The CDR3 reads CAWTQISTDTQYF. The CDR3 bases are TGTGCCTGGACCCAAATTAGTACAGATACGCAGTATTTT.

This clonotype was detected ten times or more. The V and J genes are TRBV20-1 and TRBJ1-1, with D perhaps matching TRBD1 (5 bases). From germline, CDR1 is DFQATT and CDR2 SNEGSKA (reference sequence). The CDR3 has 12 residues. Trimming took off 5 bases at V and 10 bases at J, with 17 bases between the two ends. This chain's CDR3 is CSAPTRGIGAFF. CDR3 DNA sequence: TGCAGTGCTCCCACCCGGGGGATCGGAGCTTTCTTT.

The chain is built from TRBV5-4 and TRBJ2-7; possibly TRBD1 or TRBD2 for D (6 bases each). This CDR3 region has 15 residues. Germline assignment: CDR1 SGHNT and CDR2 YYREEE (reference sequence). V gave up 5 bases and J gave up 3 bases, with 18 bases separating them. CDR3 protein: CASSRDRRGFYEQYF. The CDR3 region has the DNA TGTGCCAGCAGTCGTGACAGGAGGGGATTCTACGAGCAGTACTTC.

CDR3 in amino acids: CASSWAWYEQYF. The CDR3 nucleotides read TGTGCCAGCAGTTGGGCTTGGTACGAGCAGTACTTC. V usage is TRBV6-2 or TRBV6-3 and J usage is TRBJ2-7; D not resolved. V was cut by 4 bases and J by 4 bases, with 8 bases left in between. Germline CDR1 is MNHEY and CDR2 is SVGEGT. CDR3 length: 12 amino acids.